This entry lists 12 T cell receptor beta chains sequenced from one sample in a study of T-cell memory formation after mild COVID-19. One entry per CDR3 protein, called by TCRdb with MiXCR from the 5' RACE reads. The repertoire holds approximately 240,000 distinct CDR3 sequences, with about a sixth as singletons. Sequencing was performed on PBMCs or a T cell subset sorted from them (not recorded which). These receptors came from a man younger than 35 who had mild COVID-19 (a few samples of this study predate the infection). Cell type and time point are not known.

The sample holds a few counts of this clonotype. The gene calls are TRBV12-3 or TRBV12-4 and TRBJ1-1, with D possibly being TRBD1 (5 bases). This CDR3 is built from 12 residues. The V end was cut by 6 bases, the J end by 7 bases, with 12 bases between. This CDR3 is CASRPSGGEAFF. For the CDR3, the DNA is TGTGCCAGCAGGCCTTCGGGGGGTGAAGCTTTCTTT.

The J gene is TRBJ2-3, the V gene TRBV3-1; D call uncertain. V was clipped by 1 base and J by 3 bases, with 11 bases between them. The length of the CDR3 is 15 residues. Germline CDR1 is LGHDT and CDR2 is YNNKEL (reference sequence). CDR3 sequence: CASSQGSRWTDTQYF. In DNA, the CDR3 is TGTGCCAGCAGCCAAGGGTCAAGGTGGACAGATACGCAGTATTTT.

This clonotype occurred a few times. The CDR3 region has the DNA TGTGCCAGCAGTGGTCCGGGACAGAGTACCTACGAGCAGTACGTC. This translates into CASSGPGQSTYEQYV. The genes are TRBV28 and TRBJ2-7; 7 bases line up with TRBD1. V shed 5 bases and J 2 bases; nucleotides not matched to a gene: 9. Germline CDR1 is MDHEN and CDR2 is SYDVKM. The CDR3 is 15 residues long.

The J gene is TRBJ2-1, the V gene TRBV6-2 or TRBV6-3; TRBD2 matches 11 bases. CDR1 MNHEY and CDR2 SVGEGT come from the germline V gene. This CDR3 spans 17 amino acids. V lost 1 base, J lost 3 bases, and 5 bases stayed unmatched. DNA of the CDR3: TGTGCCAGCAGTTACTGGCTAGCGGGGGGCCTCTACAATGAGCAGTTCTTC. Protein: CASSYWLAGGLYNEQFF.

The chain recombines TRBV7-2 with TRBJ2-5, with a possible D match to TRBD1 (6 bases). V lost 3 bases to trimming and J lost 5 bases, with 16 bases between them. CDR1 is SGHTA and CDR2 is FQGNSA in the germline V gene. CDR3 length: 15 amino acids. DNA for the CDR3: TGTGCCAGCAGCTTCTCCGGCCAACAGGGCGAGACCCAGTACTTC. Its protein is CASSFSGQQGETQYF.

This clonotype was seen a handful of times. The chain uses TRBV20-1 and TRBJ2-5, with TRBD2 identical over 11 bases. The CDR3 has 14 residues. Trimming removed 0 bases from V and 6 bases from J; junction bases left unmatched: 3. Germline V gene lookup returns CDR1 DFQATT and CDR2 SNEGSKA (reference sequence). CDR3 amino acids: CSARDSGGAKTQYF. CDR3 sequence (DNA): TGCAGTGCTAGAGATAGCGGGGGGGCGAAGACCCAGTACTTC.

V is TRBV6-2 or TRBV6-3 and J is TRBJ1-6; TRBD1 matches at 7 bases. Looked up from germline, CDR1 is MNHEY and CDR2 is SVGEGT. This CDR3 has 13 amino acids. V was pared by 6 bases and J by 7 bases, with 3 bases of the junction left unmatched. The CDR3: CASRQGWNSPLHF. CDR3 coding DNA: TGTGCCAGCAGACAGGGGTGGAATTCACCCCTCCACTTT.

The chain links TRBV30 to TRBJ1-4; D perhaps matches TRBD1 (6 bases). The CDR3 is made up of 14 amino acids. Germline V gene data show CDR1 as GTSNPN and CDR2 as SVGIG (reference sequence). Trimming left V 2 bases short and J 11 bases short, with 18 bases between. The CDR3 sequence is CAWSLNRALGKLFF. The CDR3 DNA reads TGTGCCTGGAGTTTGAACAGGGCTTTGGGGAAACTGTTTTTT.

This clonotype was observed a handful of times. The chain carries TRBV6-1 and TRBJ2-6; D ambiguous. V was clipped by 2 bases and J by 0 bases, with 20 bases between them. The CDR3 totals 20 residues. The germline gives CDR1 MNHNS, CDR2 SASEGT. The CDR3, as DNA: TGTGCCAGCAGTGAAAGTTTAACGCAAGTCCATTTCTCTGGGGCCAACGTCCTGACTTTC. Translating it yields CASSESLTQVHFSGANVLTF.

There are a few counts of this clonotype. The CDR3 sequence: CASSVGGQGETGELFF. CDR3 nucleotides: TGTGCCAGCAGCGTAGGAGGACAGGGTGAAACCGGGGAGCTGTTTTTT. The rearrangement uses TRBV9 and TRBJ2-2; TRBD1 matches at 8 bases. From germline, CDR1 is SGDLS and CDR2 YYNGEE. Unmatched junction bases numbered 6, after V lost 0 bases and J lost 5 bases. The CDR3 is 16 residues long. The full variable domain, its missing parts supplied by reference TRBV9 and TRBJ2-2, is DSGVTQTPKHLITATGQRVTLRCSPRSGDLSVYWYQQSLDQGLQFLIQYYNGEERAKGNILERFSAQQFPDLHSELNLSSLELGDSALYFCASSVGGQGETGELFFGEGSRLTVL.

The chain recombines TRBV5-1 with TRBJ2-6; TRBD1 matches at 7 bases. V lost 4 bases to trimming and J lost 0 bases; unmatched junction nucleotides: 10. The CDR3 is 18 amino acids. Germline values: CDR1 SGHRS, CDR2 YFSETQ. The CDR3 sequence is CASSRKGQPDSGANVLTF. The CDR3 bases are TGCGCCAGCAGCCGGAAGGGACAGCCAGACTCTGGGGCCAACGTCCTGACTTTC.

This clonotype appeared a few times. This chain joins TRBV20-1 and TRBJ1-1, with D possibly being TRBD1 (5 bases). The CDR3 has 17 amino acids. Germline V CDR1 and CDR2: DFQATT, SNEGSKA (reference sequence). V lost 0 bases and J lost 1, with 18 bases in between. DNA of the CDR3: TGCAGTGCTAGAGATCCCGGCAGGGTGTACGGGAACACTGAAGCTTTCTTT. Translating gives CSARDPGRVYGNTEAFF.